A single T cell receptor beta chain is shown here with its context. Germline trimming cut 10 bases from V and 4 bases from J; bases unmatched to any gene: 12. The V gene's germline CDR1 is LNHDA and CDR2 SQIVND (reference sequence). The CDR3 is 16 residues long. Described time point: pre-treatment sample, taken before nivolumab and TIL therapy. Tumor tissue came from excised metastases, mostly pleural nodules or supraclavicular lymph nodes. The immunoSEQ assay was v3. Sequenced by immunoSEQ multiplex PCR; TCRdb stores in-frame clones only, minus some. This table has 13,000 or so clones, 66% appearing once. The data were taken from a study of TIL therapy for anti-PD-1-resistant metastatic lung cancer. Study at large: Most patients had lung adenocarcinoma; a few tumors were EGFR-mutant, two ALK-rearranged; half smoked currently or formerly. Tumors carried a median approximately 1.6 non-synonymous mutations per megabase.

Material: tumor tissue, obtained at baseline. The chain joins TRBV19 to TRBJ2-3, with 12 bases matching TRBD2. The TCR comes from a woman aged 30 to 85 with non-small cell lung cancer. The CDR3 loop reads CATRSLLAGGADTQYF. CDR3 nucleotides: TGTGCCACTCGGTCTTTACTAGCGGGAGGCGCAGATACGCAGTATTTT.